The clone carrying this TCR beta chain was observed a few times. Its specificity is unknown. This CDR3 contains 15 residues. Germline-derived CDR1 and CDR2 are MGHRA and YSYEKL. The J segment lost 8 bases and the V segment lost 6 bases, leaving 10 bases of the junction unmatched. These data are taken from a study of graft-versus-host responses after intestinal transplantation. Here immunoSEQ multiplex PCR was the method, and the copy in TCRdb shows in-frame clones only, minus some. The top ten hold 0.11% of the sample, which has 80,000 to 90,000 clones, around 90% seen once. The source was unstimulated CD4+ T cells sorted from spleen or lymph node cells, collected before intestinal transplant. The TCR comes from a human donor who received an intestinal transplant. The chain employs TRBV4-1 and TRBJ2-2, with 9 bases fitting TRBD1. The CDR3 here is CASSRTGGSVGELFF. DNA of the CDR3: TGCGCCAGCAGTCGCACAGGGGGCAGCGTAGGGGAGCTGTTTTTT.